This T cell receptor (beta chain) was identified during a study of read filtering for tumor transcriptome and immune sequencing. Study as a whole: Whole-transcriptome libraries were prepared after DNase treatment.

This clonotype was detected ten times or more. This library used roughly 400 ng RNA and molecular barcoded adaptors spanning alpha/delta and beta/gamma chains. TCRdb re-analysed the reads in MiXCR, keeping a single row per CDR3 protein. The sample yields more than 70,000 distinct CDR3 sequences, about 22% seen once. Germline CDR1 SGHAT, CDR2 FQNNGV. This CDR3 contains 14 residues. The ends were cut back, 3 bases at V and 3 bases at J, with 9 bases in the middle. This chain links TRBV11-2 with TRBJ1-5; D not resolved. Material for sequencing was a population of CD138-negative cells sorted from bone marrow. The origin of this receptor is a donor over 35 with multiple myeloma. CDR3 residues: CASSFGVHNQPQHF. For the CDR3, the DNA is TGTGCCAGCAGCTTCGGAGTCCACAATCAGCCCCAGCATTTT.